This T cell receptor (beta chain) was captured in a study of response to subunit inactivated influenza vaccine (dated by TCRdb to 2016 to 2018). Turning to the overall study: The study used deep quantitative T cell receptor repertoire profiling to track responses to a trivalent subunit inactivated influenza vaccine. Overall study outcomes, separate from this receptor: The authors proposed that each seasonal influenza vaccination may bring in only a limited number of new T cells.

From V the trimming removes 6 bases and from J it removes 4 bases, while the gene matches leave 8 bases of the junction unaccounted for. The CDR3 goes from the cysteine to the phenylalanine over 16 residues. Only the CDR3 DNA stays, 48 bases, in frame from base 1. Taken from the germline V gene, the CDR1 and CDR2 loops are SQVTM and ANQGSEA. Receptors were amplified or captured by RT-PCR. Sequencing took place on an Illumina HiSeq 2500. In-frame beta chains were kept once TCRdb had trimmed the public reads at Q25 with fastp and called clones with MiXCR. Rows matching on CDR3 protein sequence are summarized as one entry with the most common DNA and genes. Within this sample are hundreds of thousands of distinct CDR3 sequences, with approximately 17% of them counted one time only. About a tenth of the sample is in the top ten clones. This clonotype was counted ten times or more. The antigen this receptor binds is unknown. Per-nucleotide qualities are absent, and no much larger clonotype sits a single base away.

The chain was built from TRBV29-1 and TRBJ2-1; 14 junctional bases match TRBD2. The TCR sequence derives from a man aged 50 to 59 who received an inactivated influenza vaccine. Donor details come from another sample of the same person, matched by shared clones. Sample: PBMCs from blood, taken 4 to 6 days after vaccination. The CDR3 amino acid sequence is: CSVVGLAGGAYNEQFF. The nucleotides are TGCAGCGTCGTCGGACTAGCGGGGGGCGCATACAATGAGCAGTTCTTC.